This TCR beta chain was sequenced in a study of response to subunit inactivated influenza vaccine. CDR3 length equals 15 residues. The germline gives CDR1 SGHTS, CDR2 YDEGEE. Deletions cut 3 bases from V and 0 bases from J, with 11 bases between. Using its own MiXCR run on the RT-PCR reads, TCRdb lists one record per CDR3 protein. This table has 500,000 to 700,000 distinct CDR3 sequences, under 25% appearing once. The same sample was also used in a study of T cells expressing NK-cell markers. According to that study: The cDNA for TCR beta came from 5'RACE template switching with UMIs. Eight donors were sequenced, seven testing HCMV-seropositive and one testing seronegative. In several experiments, sorting was confined to alpha-beta TCR T cells through use of an anti-gamma-delta TCR antibody. The study found dominant NKG2C+ clonotypes at 1.0-7.0% of CD8+ T cells in several donors. These same clonotypes (in a few donors) also led the CD3+CD56-NKG2C+ fraction.

The chain links TRBV5-8 to TRBJ2-3, with D maybe TRBD1 (6 bases). Sample: CD4+ T cells sorted from PBMCs, taken 11 to 12 days after vaccination. This sequence originates from a man between 45 and 60 years old who received an inactivated influenza vaccine. The CDR3 DNA follows: TGTGCCAGCAGCTCGAACAGGGCTAGCACAGATACGCAGTATTTT. Its translation: CASSSNRASTDTQYF.